This TCR beta chain was obtained from a study of T cells in narcolepsy. Study-level information: Donors had narcolepsy type 1 or type 2, or were healthy controls.

With regard to this clone: Its matching antigen is unknown.

Using immunoSEQ multiplex PCR, the repertoire was profiled, and TCRdb retains in-frame clones only, with some absent. The table lists 15,000 to 20,000 clones, over 55% of them singletons. Study-wide results and limits: Same-patient CSF and blood CD4+ T cell clonotypes included HCRT-specific and TRIB2-specific autoreactive ones. Blood of same and different patients, but not healthy controls, reportedly held recurring autoreactive clonotypes.

The receptor was derived from a human donor with narcolepsy. The sequenced material came from CD45RA- memory CD8+ T cells from PBMCs.

The CDR3 nucleotides read TGTGCCAGCAGCCTGTGGACAGGCGCGCATGGCTACACCTTC. This codes for CASSLWTGAHGYTF. V usage is TRBV13 and J usage is TRBJ1-2; the match to TRBD1 covers 7 bases. Per germline, CDR1 PRHDT and CDR2 FYEKMQ (reference sequence). This CDR3 is 14 amino acids long. The V and J ends lost 5 bases and 6 bases, in that order; junction bases with no gene match: 9.